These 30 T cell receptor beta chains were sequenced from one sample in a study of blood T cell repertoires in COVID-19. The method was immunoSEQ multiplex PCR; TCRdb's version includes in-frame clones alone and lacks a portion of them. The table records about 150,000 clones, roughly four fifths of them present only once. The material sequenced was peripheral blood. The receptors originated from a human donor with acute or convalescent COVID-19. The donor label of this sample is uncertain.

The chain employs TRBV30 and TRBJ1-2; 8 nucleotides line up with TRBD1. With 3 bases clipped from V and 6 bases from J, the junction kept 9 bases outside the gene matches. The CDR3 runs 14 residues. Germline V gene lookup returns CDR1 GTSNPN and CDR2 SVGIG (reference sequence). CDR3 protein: CAWRQTGEVDGYTF. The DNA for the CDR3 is TGTGCCTGGAGACAGACAGGGGAGGTTGATGGCTACACCTTC.

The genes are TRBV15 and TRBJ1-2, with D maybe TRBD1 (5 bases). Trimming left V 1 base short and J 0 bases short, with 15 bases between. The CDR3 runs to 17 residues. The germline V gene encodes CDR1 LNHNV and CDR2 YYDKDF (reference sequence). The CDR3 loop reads CATSRGQLSLANYGYTF. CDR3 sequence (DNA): TGTGCCACCAGCAGAGGACAGCTTTCACTTGCTAACTATGGCTACACCTTC. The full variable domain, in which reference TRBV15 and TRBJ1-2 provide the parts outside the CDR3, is DAMVIQNPRYQVTQFGKPVTLSCSQTLNHNVMYWYQQKSSQAPKLLFHYYDKDFNNEADTPDNFQSRRPNTSFCFLDIRSPGLGDTAMYLCATSRGQLSLANYGYTFGSGTRLTVV.

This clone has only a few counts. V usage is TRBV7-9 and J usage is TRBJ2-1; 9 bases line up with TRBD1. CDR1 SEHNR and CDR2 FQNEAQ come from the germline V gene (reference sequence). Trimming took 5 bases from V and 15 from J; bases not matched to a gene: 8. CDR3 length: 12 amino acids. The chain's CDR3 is CASSMGQGTGFF. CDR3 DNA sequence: TGTGCCAGCAGCATGGGACAGGGAACGGGGTTCTTC.

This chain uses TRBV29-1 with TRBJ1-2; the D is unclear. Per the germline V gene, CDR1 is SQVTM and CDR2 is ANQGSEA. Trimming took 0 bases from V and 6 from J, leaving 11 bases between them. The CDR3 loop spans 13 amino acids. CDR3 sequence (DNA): TGCAGCGTTGAAGAGGGAGGTCCCCATGGCTACACCTTC. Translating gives CSVEEGGPHGYTF.

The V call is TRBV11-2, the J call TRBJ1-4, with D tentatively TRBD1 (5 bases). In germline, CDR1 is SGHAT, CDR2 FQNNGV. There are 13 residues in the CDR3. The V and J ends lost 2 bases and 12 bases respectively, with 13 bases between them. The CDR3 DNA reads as TGTGCCAGCAGCTTAAGTCGGGGGATGGAACTGTTTTTT. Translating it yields CASSLSRGMELFF.

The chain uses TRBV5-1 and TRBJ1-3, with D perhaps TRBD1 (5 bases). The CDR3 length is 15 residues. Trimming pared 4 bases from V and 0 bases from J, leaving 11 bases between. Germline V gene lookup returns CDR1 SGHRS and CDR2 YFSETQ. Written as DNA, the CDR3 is TGCGCCAGCAGCCACCGGGGGGACTCTGGAAACACCATATATTTT. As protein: CASSHRGDSGNTIYF.

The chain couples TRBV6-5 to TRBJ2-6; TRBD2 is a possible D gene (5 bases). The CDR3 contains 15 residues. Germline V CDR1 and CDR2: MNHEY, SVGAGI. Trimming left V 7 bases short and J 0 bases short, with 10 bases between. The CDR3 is CASNHGDSGANVLTF. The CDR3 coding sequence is TGTGCCAGCAACCACGGGGACTCTGGGGCCAACGTCCTGACTTTC.

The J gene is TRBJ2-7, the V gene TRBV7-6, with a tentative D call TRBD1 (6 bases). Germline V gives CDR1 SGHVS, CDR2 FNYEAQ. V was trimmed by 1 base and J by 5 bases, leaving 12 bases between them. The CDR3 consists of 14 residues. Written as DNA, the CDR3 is TGTGCCAGCAGCTTAGGAAGGGGACAAAACGAGCAGTACTTC. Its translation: CASSLGRGQNEQYF.

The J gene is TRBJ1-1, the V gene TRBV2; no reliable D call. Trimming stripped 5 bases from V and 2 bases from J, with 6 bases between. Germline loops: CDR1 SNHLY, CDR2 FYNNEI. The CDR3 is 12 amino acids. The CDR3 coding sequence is TGTGCCAGCAGTCCCCTTAACACTGAAGCTTTCTTT. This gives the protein CASSPLNTEAFF.

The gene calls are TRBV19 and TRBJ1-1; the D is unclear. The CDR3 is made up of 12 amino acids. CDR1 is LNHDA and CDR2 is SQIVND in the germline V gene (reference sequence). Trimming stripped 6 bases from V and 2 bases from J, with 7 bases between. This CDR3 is CASRSFNTEAFF. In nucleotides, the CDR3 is TGTGCCAGTAGATCGTTTAACACTGAAGCTTTCTTT. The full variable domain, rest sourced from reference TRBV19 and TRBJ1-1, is DGGITQSPKYLFRKEGQNVTLSCEQNLNHDAMYWYRQDPGQGLRLIYYSQIVNDFQKGDIAEGYSVSREKKESFPLTVTSAQKNPTAFYLCASRSFNTEAFFGQGTRLTVV.

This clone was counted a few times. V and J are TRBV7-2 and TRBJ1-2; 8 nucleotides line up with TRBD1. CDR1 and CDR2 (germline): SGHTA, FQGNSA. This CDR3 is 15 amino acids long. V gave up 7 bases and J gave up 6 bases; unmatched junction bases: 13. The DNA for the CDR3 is TGTGCCAGCATCAAACGGGCAGGGGGCGAGGATGGCTACACCTTC. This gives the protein CASIKRAGGEDGYTF. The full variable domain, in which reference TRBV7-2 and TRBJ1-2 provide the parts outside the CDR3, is GAGVSQSPSNKVTEKGKDVELRCDPISGHTALYWYRQSLGQGLEFLIYFQGNSAPDKSGLPSDRFSAERTGGSVSTLTIQRTQQEDSAVYLCASIKRAGGEDGYTFGSGTRLTVV.

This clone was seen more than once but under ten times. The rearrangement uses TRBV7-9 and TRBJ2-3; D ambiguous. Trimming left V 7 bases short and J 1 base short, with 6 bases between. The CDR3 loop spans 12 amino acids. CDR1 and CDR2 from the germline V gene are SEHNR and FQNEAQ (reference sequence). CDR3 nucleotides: TGTGCCAGCAAATCGGGCACAGATACGCAGTATTTT. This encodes CASKSGTDTQYF.

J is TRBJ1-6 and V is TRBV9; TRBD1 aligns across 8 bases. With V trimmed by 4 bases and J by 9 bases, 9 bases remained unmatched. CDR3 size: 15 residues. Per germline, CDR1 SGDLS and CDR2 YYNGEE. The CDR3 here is CASSTRQGTSSPLHF. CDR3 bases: TGTGCCAGCAGCACCCGACAGGGGACAAGTTCACCCCTCCACTTT.

The CDR3: CASSYGERGVRLTEAFF. The CDR3, as DNA: TGTGCCAGCAGTTACGGCGAGCGGGGGGTCCGTCTCACTGAAGCTTTCTTT. This chain links TRBV6-2 or TRBV6-3 with TRBJ1-1; weak D call: TRBD1 (5 bases). This CDR3 has 17 amino acids. CDR1 is MNHEY and CDR2 is SVGEGT in the germline V gene. Trimming shortened V by 2 bases and J by 4 bases, and 20 bases separated the two germline ends.

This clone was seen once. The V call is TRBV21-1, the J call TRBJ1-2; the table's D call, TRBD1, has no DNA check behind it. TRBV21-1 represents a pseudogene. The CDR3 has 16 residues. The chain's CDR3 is CASIGPTRGSNYGYTF. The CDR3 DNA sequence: TGTGCCAGTATAGGACCTACCAGGGGATCTAACTATGGCTACACCTTC.

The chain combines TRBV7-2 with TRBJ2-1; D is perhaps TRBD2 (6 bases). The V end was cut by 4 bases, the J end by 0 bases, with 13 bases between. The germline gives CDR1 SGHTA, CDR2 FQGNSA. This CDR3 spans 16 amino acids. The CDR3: CASSSGDGSSYNEQFF. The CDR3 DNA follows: TGTGCCAGCAGCTCGGGGGACGGGAGCTCCTACAATGAGCAGTTCTTC.

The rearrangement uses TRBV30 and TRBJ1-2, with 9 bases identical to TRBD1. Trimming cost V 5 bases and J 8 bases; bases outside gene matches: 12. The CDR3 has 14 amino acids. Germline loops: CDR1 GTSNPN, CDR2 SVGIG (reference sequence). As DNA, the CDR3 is TGTGCCTGGGAGCCCCGGGACAGGGATGGCGGCTACACCTTC. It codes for CAWEPRDRDGGYTF.

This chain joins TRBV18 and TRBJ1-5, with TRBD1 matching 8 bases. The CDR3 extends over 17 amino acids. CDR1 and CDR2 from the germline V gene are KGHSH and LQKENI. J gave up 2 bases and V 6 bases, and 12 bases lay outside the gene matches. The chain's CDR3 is CASSRRGTGGGNQPQHF. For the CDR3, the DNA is TGTGCCAGCTCCCGACGAGGGACAGGCGGCGGCAATCAGCCCCAGCATTTT.

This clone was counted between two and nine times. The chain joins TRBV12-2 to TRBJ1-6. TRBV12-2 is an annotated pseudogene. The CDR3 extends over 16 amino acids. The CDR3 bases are TGTGCAAGTCGCTCGCCATGGGGGGGATTAAATTCACCCCTCCACTTT. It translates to CASRSPWGGLNSPLHF.

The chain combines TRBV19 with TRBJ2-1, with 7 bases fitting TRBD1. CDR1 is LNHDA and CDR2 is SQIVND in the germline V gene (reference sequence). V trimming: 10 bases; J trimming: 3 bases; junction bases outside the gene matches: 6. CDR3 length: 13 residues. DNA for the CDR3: TGTGCCACAAGGACAGGAAACTACAATGAGCAGTTCTTC. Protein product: CATRTGNYNEQFF.

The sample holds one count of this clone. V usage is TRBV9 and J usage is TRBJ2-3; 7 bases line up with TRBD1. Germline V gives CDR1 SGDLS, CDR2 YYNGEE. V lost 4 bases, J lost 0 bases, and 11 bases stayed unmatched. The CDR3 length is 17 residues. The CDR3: CASSSRGGQMSTDTQYF. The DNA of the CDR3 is TGTGCCAGCAGCTCCCGAGGGGGACAGATGAGCACAGATACGCAGTATTTT.

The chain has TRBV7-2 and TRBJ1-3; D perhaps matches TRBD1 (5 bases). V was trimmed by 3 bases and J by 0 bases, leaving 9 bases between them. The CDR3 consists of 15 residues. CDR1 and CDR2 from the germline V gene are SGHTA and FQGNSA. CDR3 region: CASSFTQGSGNTIYF. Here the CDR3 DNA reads TGTGCCAGCAGCTTCACTCAGGGCTCTGGAAACACCATATATTTT.

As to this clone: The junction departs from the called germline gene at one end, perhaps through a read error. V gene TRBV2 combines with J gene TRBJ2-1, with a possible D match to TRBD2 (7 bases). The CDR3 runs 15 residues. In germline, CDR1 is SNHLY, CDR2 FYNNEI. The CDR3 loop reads CASREEGGRYNEQFF. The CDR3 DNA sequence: TGTGCCAGCAGAGAAGAGGGGGGGCGCTACAATGAGCAGTTCTTC.

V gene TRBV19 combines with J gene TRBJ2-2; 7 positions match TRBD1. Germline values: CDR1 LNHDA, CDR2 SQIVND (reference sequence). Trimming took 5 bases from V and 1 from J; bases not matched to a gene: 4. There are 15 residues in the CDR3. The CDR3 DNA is TGTGCCAGTAGTCGGGACAGCTGGAACACCGGGGAGCTGTTTTTT. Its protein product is CASSRDSWNTGELFF.

CDR3 sequence (DNA): TGTGCCACCCTACAGGGCTCGAGCACCGGGGAGCTGTTTTTT. Its protein product is CATLQGSSTGELFF. This chain joins TRBV10-3 and TRBJ2-2; the D gene is possibly TRBD1 (6 bases). This CDR3 has 14 residues. The V and J ends lost 10 bases and 4 bases respectively, with 16 bases between them. CDR1 and CDR2 from the germline V gene are ENHRY and SYGVKD.

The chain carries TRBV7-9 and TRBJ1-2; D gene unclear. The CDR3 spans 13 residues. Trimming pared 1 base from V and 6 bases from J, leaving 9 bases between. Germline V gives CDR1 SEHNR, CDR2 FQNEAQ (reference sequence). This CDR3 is CASSLVQSHGYTF. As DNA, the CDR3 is TGTGCCAGCAGCTTAGTACAGTCCCATGGCTACACCTTC.

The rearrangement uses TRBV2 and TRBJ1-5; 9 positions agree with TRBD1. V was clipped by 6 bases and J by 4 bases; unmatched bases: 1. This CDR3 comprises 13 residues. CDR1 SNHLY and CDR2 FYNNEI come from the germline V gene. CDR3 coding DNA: TGTGCCAGCAGCGGACAGGGGAATCAGCCCCAGCATTTT. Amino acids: CASSGQGNQPQHF.

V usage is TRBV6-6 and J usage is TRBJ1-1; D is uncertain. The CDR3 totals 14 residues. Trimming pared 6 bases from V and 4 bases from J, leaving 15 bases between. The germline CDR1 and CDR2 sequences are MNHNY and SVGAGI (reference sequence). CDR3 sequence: CASSPLRGSTEAFF. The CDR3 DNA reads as TGTGCCAGCAGCCCACTGCGGGGTTCCACTGAAGCTTTCTTT.

CDR3 loop: CASSVGQGSTEAFF. The CDR3 DNA is TGCGCCAGCAGTGTTGGACAGGGTAGCACTGAAGCTTTCTTT. The chain couples TRBV5-1 to TRBJ1-1; 8 positions match TRBD1. Losses at the gene ends were 5 bases for V and 4 bases for J; bases not matched to a gene: 7. The CDR3 has 14 amino acids. CDR1 is SGHRS and CDR2 is YFSETQ in the germline V gene.

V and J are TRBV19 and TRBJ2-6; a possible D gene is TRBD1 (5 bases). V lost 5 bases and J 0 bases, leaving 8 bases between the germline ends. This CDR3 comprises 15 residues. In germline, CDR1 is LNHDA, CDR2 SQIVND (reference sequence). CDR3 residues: CASSAGHSGANVLTF. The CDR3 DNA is TGTGCCAGTAGTGCAGGGCACTCTGGGGCCAACGTCCTGACTTTC.